The source of this TCR beta chain is a study of blood T cell repertoires in COVID-19. Study context: The United States, Italy and Spain supplied acute and convalescent COVID-19 samples. In each case, the material was cDNA or gDNA derived from T cells, B-cell-depleted T cells, or PBMCs.

The data were produced by immunoSEQ multiplex PCR, yet TCRdb's version contains in-frame clones alone and is incomplete. The sample holds 70,000 to 95,000 clones; around 78% are singletons and the top ten take 35% to 40%. Followed over time, Seattle patients had been enrolled while infection was active. The source is a man aged 60-69 years with COVID-19, enrolled during active disease. The sample consisted of peripheral blood.

The CDR3 protein is CASSSTGGDSPLHF. CDR3 sequence (DNA): TGTGCCAGCAGCTCCACAGGGGGCGATTCACCCCTCCACTTT. The genes are TRBV7-9 and TRBJ1-6, with TRBD1 matching 9 bases. Trimming removed 4 bases from V and 8 bases from J; junction bases left unmatched: 3. The CDR3 sequence is 14 residues long. Germline V gives CDR1 SEHNR, CDR2 FQNEAQ (reference sequence).